This T cell receptor (beta chain) was obtained from a study of T cells in Graves' hyperthyroidism and ophthalmopathy. The CDR3 runs to 13 residues. The V segment lost 1 base and the J segment 9 bases; nucleotides outside the gene matches: 5. TCR beta CDR3 regions were amplified from RNA. HTBI primers drove first-round RT-PCR of the TCR CDR3. TCRdb re-called the multiplex PCR reads through MiXCR, storing one row per CDR3 protein. Of 400,000 to 550,000 distinct CDR3 sequences in the sample, around an eighth were seen once. The sequence derives from a woman younger than 30 with Graves' hyperthyroidism. The gene calls are TRBV12-3 or TRBV12-4 and TRBJ1-1; 7 bases are shared with TRBD1. The sample taken for sequencing was blood. The CDR3 here is CASSLGTGSKAFF. The CDR3 nucleotides read TGTGCCAGCAGTTTAGGGACAGGCTCGAAAGCTTTCTTT.